This T cell receptor beta chain was identified in a study of CD8+CD57+ T cells in acquired aplastic anemia. Overall study: Average DNA yield from sorted CD4+ and CD8+ cells was 3.2 ug.

V lost 7 bases, J lost 5 bases, and 4 bases stayed unmatched. Germline assignment: CDR1 SNHLY and CDR2 FYNNEI. This CDR3 region has 13 residues. Overall study findings and caveats: The same twenty-nine CD8+ CDR3 sequences occurred in patients and in controls. Patients and healthy controls showed no significant CD8+ Simpson's diversity difference.

Sequenced patients had shown CD8+CD57+ cell expansion by flow cytometry. Each patient had severe acquired aplastic anemia. Ten or more counts support this clonotype. The antigen is undetermined. TCR beta VDJ and CDR3 profiles were obtained from a genomic DNA template. TCRdb reprocessed the reads with MiXCR, giving one entry per CDR3 protein. The sample has roughly 170,000 distinct CDR3 sequences, around 50% seen once; the top ten hold approximately 12%. The sample was sorted CD4+, CD8+, or CD8+CD57+ T cells (not recorded which) from PBMCs. The genes are TRBV2 and TRBJ2-5, with TRBD1 identical over 10 bases. This receptor was taken from a human donor with aplastic anemia. CDR3 sequence reads: CASIRTGGETQYF. The CDR3 coding sequence is TGTGCCAGCATTCGGACAGGGGGGGAGACCCAGTACTTC. The full variable domain, rest sourced from reference TRBV2 and TRBJ2-5, is EPEVTQTPSHQVTQMGQEVILRCVPISNHLYFYWYRQILGQKVEFLVSFYNNEISEKSEIFDDQFSVERPDGSNFTLKIRSTKLEDSAMYFCASIRTGGETQYFGPGTRLLVL.